A selection of T cell receptor beta chains follows, all from one sample in a study of vaccination and CD4 T cells after COVID-19. Their target antigens are unknown. Via MiXCR, TCRdb re-called the PCR reads, giving one row per CDR3 protein. The table includes about 26,000 distinct CDR3 sequences, less than 60% detected once. Sequencing used CD4+ T cells from blood, cultured in vitro, obtained before SARS-CoV-2 vaccination. These receptors all come from a human donor who received a COVID-19 vaccine. Each CDR3 is given with its conserved first and last residue. The D gene is left open where the match is weak. Rows may omit the clone size; those that give it use once, few, many or a size class.

cdr3_nt cdr3_aa j_call v_call clone_size d_call cdr3_length
TGTGCCAGTAGTCCCGGGACTAGCGGGGAGGGGGAGACCCAGTACTTC CASSPGTSGEGETQYF TRBJ2-5 TRBV19 . TRBD2 16
TGCAGTGCCCGGCGGGGGCCCAACATGCAGTACTTC CSARRGPNMQYF TRBJ2-7 TRBV20-1 . . 12
TGTGCCAGCAGTGTTTCTAGCGGCGGGGAGCTGTTTTTT CASSVSSGGELFF TRBJ2-2 TRBV2 . TRBD2 13
TGTGCCAGCAGCTCCCTGGCCGGGGAGCTGTTTTTT CASSSLAGELFF TRBJ2-2 TRBV7-2 few . 12
TGTGCCAGCAGACCCGGACAGGGGACTGCTAATGAAAAACTGTTTTTT CASRPGQGTANEKLFF TRBJ1-4 TRBV6-1 . TRBD1 16
TGTGCCAGCTCACCAGGAGCGGGGGCCAACACCGGGGAGCTGTTTTTT CASSPGAGANTGELFF TRBJ2-2 TRBV18 . TRBD2 16
TGTGCCAGCAAGGTAGCGGGGGCAGATACGCAGTATTTT CASKVAGADTQYF TRBJ2-3 TRBV6-1 once TRBD2 13
TGTGCCAGCAGTTTCGACAGGGGCAATGAGCAGTTCTTC CASSFDRGNEQFF TRBJ2-1 TRBV2 once TRBD1 13
TGTGCCAGCTGGTTCGGACACGGCTATGGCTACACCTTC CASWFGHGYGYTF TRBJ1-2 TRBV6-1 few . 13
TGCAGTGCTAGAGAAAGGGCAGGGTTCAATCAGCCCCAGCATTTT CSARERAGFNQPQHF TRBJ1-5 TRBV20-1 . . 15
TGTGCCAGCAGTATTCGGGACAGAGGGGGGACCGGGGAGCTGTTTTTT CASSIRDRGGTGELFF TRBJ2-2 TRBV2 few . 16
TGTGCCAGCAGCACGACAGCGGGGTTACAAGAGACCCAGTACTTC CASSTTAGLQETQYF TRBJ2-5 TRBV5-4 . TRBD2 15
TGTGCCAGCAGTTTAAAAATGAACACTGAAGCTTTCTTT CASSLKMNTEAFF TRBJ1-1 TRBV12-3/TRBV12-4 . . 13
TGTGCCAGCAGCGTAGAGGGGACAGGGATGGGCAATTCACCCCTCCACTTT CASSVEGTGMGNSPLHF TRBJ1-6 TRBV9 . TRBD1 17
TGTGCCAGCAGTTACTCGATAAGTCGGGGGCAGACCCAGTACTTC CASSYSISRGQTQYF TRBJ2-5 TRBV6-5 few . 15
TGTGCCTGGAGTGTGGCCGACGGGGAGCTGTTTTTT CAWSVADGELFF TRBJ2-2 TRBV30 . . 12
TGTGCCAGCAGCCTCCGGGACGGCAACAATCAGCCCCAGCATTTT CASSLRDGNNQPQHF TRBJ1-5 TRBV14 . . 15
TGTGCCAGCAGCAACGTACAGGGTCTGGGGACTGAAGCTTTCTTT CASSNVQGLGTEAFF TRBJ1-1 TRBV21-1 few . 15
TGCGCCAGCAGCTTGTGGGGCAGCTACGAGCAGTACTTC CASSLWGSYEQYF TRBJ2-7 TRBV5-1 . . 13
TGTGCCAGCAGCCAAGTGGAGGGGGCCAAAAACATTCAGTACTTC CASSQVEGAKNIQYF TRBJ2-4 TRBV14 . . 15
TGCAGTGCTATTCAGGGAGGTAACTATGGCTACACCTTC CSAIQGGNYGYTF TRBJ1-2 TRBV20-1 medium-sized . 13
TGTGCCAGCACTCGTGGACAGGGGGGTAACACCGGGGAGCTGTTTTTT CASTRGQGGNTGELFF TRBJ2-2 TRBV6-1 . TRBD1 16
TGCAGTGCTTCAGGGACTAGCGGACAAAACATTCAGTACTTC CSASGTSGQNIQYF TRBJ2-4 TRBV20-1 . TRBD2 14
TGTGCCTGGAGCGGTGGAGGTGGGGGGCGACTCACAGATACGCAGTATTTT CAWSGGGGGRLTDTQYF TRBJ2-3 TRBV30 few . 17